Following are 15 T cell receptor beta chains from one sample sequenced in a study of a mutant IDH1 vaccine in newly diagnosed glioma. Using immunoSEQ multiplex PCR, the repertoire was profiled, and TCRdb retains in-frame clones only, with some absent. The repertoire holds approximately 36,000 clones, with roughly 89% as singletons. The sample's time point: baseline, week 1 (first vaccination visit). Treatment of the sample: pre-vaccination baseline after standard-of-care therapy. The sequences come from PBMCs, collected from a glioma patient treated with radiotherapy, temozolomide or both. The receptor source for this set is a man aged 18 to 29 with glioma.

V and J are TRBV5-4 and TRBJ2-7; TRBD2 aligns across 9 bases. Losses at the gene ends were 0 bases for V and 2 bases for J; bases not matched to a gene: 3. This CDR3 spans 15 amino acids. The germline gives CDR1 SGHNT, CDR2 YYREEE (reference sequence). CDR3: CASSLGLAGPYEQYF. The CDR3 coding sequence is TGTGCCAGCAGCTTGGGGCTAGCGGGACCCTACGAGCAGTACTTC.

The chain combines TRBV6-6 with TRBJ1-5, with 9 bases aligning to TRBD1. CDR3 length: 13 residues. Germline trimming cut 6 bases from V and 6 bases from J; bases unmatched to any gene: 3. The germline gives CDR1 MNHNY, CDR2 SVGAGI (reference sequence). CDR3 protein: CASRGQGTQPQHF. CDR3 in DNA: TGTGCCAGCAGGGGACAGGGAACTCAGCCCCAGCATTTT.

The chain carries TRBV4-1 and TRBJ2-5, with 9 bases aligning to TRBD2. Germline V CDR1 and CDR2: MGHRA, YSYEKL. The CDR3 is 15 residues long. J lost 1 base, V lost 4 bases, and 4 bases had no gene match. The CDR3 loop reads CASSRSTSGQETQYF. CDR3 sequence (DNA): TGCGCCAGCAGCCGCTCGACTAGCGGCCAAGAGACCCAGTACTTC.

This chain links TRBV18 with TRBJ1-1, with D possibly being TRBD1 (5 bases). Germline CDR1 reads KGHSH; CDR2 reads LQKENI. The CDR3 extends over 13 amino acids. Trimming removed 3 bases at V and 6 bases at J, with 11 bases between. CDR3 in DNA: TGTGCCAGCTCACCGGGAGGGGTGGCTGAAGCTTTCTTT. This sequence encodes CASSPGGVAEAFF.

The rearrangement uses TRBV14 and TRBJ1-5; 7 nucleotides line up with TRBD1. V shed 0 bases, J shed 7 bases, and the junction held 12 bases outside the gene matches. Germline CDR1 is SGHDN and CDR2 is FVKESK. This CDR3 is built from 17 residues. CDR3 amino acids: CASSQDQLGQGEQPQHF. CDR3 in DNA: TGTGCCAGCAGCCAAGATCAGTTGGGGCAGGGGGAACAGCCCCAGCATTTT.

This chain's CDR3 is CASSLRGLARGETQYF. The DNA of the CDR3 is TGTGCCAGCAGCTTAAGAGGACTAGCAAGGGGAGAGACCCAGTACTTC. This rearrangement joins TRBV7-2 to TRBJ2-5, with 8 bases lining up with TRBD2. The CDR3 runs to 16 residues. The V segment lost 2 bases and the J segment 4 bases; nucleotides outside the gene matches: 9. Germline V CDR1 and CDR2: SGHTA, FQGNSA.

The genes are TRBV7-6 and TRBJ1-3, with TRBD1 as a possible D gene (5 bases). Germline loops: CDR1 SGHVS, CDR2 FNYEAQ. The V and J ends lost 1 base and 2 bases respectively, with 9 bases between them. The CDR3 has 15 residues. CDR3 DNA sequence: TGTGCCAGCAGCTTAGGGCCGGGGGCTGGAAACACCATATATTTT. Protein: CASSLGPGAGNTIYF.

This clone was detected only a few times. In DNA, the CDR3 is TGTGCCAGCAGCTACCAGCCAGGCAACGGGGAGCTGTTTTTT. As protein: CASSYQPGNGELFF. The chain links TRBV7-2 to TRBJ2-2, with unresolved D. Germline V gene lookup returns CDR1 SGHTA and CDR2 FQGNSA. This CDR3 has 14 amino acids. V was pared by 4 bases and J by 7 bases, with 13 bases between. The full variable domain, in which reference TRBV7-2 and TRBJ2-2 provide the parts outside the CDR3, is GAGVSQSPSNKVTEKGKDVELRCDPISGHTALYWYRQSLGQGLEFLIYFQGNSAPDKSGLPSDRFSAERTGGSVSTLTIQRTQQEDSAVYLCASSYQPGNGELFFGEGSRLTVL.

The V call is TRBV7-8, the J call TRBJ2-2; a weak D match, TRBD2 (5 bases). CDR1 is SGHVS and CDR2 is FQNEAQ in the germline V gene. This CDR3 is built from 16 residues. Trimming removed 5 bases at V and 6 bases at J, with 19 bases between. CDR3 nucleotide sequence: TGTGCCAGCAGCCCCGCCAGACTACCGCCGGCCGGGGAGCTGTTTTTT. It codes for CASSPARLPPAGELFF.

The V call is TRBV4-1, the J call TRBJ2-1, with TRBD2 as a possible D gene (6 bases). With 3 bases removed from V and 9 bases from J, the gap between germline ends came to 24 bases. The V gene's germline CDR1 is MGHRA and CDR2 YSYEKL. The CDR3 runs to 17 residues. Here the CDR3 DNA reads TGCGCCAGCAGCCACACTTTGGGTAGTCGGGAGTGGGGTGAGCAGTTCTTC. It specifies CASSHTLGSREWGEQFF.

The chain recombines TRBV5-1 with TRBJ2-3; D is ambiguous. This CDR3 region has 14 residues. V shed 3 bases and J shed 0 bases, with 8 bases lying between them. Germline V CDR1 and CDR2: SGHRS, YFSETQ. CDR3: CASSWIGSTDTQYF. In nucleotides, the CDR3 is TGCGCCAGCAGCTGGATCGGTAGCACAGATACGCAGTATTTT.

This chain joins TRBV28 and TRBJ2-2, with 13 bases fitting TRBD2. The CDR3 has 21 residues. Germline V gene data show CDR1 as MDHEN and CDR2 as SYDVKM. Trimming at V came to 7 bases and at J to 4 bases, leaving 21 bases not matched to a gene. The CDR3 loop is CASKKSLGGTSGRAGTGELFF. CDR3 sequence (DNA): TGTGCCAGCAAGAAGAGTCTCGGGGGTACTAGCGGGAGGGCCGGCACCGGGGAGCTGTTTTTT.

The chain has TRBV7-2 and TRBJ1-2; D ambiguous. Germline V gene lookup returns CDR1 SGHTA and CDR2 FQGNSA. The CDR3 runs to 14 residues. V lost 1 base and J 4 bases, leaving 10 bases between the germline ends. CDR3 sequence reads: CASSLEFSRYGYTF. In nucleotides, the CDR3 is TGTGCCAGCAGCTTAGAATTTTCCCGCTATGGCTACACCTTC.

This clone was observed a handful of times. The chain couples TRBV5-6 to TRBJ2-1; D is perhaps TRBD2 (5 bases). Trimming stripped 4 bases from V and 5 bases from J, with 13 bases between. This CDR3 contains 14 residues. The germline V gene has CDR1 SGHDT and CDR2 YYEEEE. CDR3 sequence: CASSPLGVDNEQFF. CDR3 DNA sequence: TGTGCCAGCAGCCCCCTCGGGGTGGACAATGAGCAGTTCTTC.

The CDR3: CASSIRLAGEGIQYF. Here the CDR3 DNA reads TGCGCCAGCAGCATCCGCCTAGCGGGAGAAGGCATTCAGTACTTC. The V and J genes are TRBV5-1 and TRBJ2-4, with 10 bases aligning to TRBD2. J gave up 9 bases and V 4 bases, and 10 bases lay outside the gene matches. The germline CDR1 and CDR2 sequences are SGHRS and YFSETQ. This CDR3 has 15 amino acids.